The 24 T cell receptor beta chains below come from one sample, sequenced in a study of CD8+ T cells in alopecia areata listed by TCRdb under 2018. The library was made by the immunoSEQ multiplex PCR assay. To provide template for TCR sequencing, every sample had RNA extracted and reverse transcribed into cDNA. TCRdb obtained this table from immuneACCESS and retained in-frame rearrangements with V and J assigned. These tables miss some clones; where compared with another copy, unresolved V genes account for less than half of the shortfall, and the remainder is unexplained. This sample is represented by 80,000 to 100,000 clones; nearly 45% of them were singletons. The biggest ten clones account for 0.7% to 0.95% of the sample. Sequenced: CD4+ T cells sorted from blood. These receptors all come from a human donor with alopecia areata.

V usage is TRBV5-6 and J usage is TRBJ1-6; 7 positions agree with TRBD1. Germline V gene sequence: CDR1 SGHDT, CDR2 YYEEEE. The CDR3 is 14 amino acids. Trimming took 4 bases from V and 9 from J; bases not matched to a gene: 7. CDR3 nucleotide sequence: TGTGCCAGCAGCCAACGGGACAGAGTTTCACCCCTCCACTTT. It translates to CASSQRDRVSPLHF.

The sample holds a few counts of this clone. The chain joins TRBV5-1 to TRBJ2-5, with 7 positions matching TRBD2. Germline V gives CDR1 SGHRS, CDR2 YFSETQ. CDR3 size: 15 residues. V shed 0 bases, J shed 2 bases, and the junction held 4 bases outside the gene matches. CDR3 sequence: CASSLAPSGQETQYF. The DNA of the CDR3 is TGCGCCAGCAGCTTGGCCCCTAGCGGTCAAGAGACCCAGTACTTC.

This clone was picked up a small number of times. The CDR3 region is CSVTRLAGSTDTQYF. CDR3 bases: TGCAGCGTGACCCGACTAGCGGGTTCCACAGATACGCAGTATTTT. V is TRBV29-1 and J is TRBJ2-3; TRBD2 matches at 10 bases. The germline V gene has CDR1 SQVTM and CDR2 ANQGSEA. Losses at the gene ends were 6 bases for V and 2 bases for J; bases not matched to a gene: 8. The CDR3 sequence is 15 residues long.

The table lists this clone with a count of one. This CDR3 reads CASRLREGRGSSEQYF. The CDR3 DNA reads as TGCGCCAGCAGGCTGAGGGAGGGCCGAGGATCGTCCGAGCAGTACTTC. The chain is built from TRBV5-1 and TRBJ2-7; TRBD2 matches at 7 bases. This CDR3 contains 16 residues. Germline CDR1 is SGHRS and CDR2 is YFSETQ. Unmatched junction bases numbered 17, after V lost 5 bases and J lost 6 bases.

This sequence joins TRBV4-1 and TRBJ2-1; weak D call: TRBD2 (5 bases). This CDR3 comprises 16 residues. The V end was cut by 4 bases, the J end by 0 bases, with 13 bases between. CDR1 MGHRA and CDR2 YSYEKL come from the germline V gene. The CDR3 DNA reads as TGCGCCAGCAGCCCCGTCGGGAAGAGCTCCTACAATGAGCAGTTCTTC. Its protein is CASSPVGKSSYNEQFF.

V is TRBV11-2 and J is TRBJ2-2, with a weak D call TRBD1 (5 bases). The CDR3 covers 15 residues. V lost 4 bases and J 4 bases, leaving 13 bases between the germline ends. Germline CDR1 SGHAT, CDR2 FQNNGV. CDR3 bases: TGTGCCAGCAGCTACCTCGACAGTATCACCGGGGAGCTGTTTTTT. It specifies CASSYLDSITGELFF. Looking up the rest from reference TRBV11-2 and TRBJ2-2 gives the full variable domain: EAGVAQSPRYKIIEKRQSVAFWCNPISGHATLYWYQQILGQGPKLLIQFQNNGVVDDSQLPKDRFSAERLKGVDSTLKIQPAKLEDSAVYLCASSYLDSITGELFFGEGSRLTVL.

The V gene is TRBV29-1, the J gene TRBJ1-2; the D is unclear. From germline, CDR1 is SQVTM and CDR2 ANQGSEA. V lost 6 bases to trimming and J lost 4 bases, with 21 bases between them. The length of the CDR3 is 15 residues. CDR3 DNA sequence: TGCAGCGTCCCCGCCCTCGGGCAGGATTTCTATGGCTACACCTTC. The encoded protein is CSVPALGQDFYGYTF.

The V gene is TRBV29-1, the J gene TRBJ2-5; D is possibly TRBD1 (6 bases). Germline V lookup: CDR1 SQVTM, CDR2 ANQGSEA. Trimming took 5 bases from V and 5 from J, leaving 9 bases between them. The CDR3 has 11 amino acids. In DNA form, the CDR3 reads TGCAGCGTTTACAGGGTGGAGACCCAGTACTTC. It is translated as CSVYRVETQYF.

The CDR3 DNA follows: TGTGCCAGCAGCTTAGGGGCAGCTTATCAGCCCCAGCATTTT. This translates into CASSLGAAYQPQHF. V is TRBV7-2 and J is TRBJ1-5; D is undetermined. Per the germline V gene, CDR1 is SGHTA and CDR2 is FQGNSA. V lost 1 base and J 5 bases, leaving 9 bases between the germline ends. The CDR3 consists of 14 residues. Supplemented by reference TRBV7-2 and TRBJ1-5, the full variable domain reads GAGVSQSPSNKVTEKGKDVELRCDPISGHTALYWYRQSLGQGLEFLIYFQGNSAPDKSGLPSDRFSAERTGGSVSTLTIQRTQQEDSAVYLCASSLGAAYQPQHFGDGTRLSIL.

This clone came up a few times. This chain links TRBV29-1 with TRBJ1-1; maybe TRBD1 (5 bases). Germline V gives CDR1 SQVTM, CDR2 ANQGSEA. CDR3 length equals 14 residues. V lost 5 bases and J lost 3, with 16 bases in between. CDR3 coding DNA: TGCAGCGTTCCCCCTGGGGGAGTCCACACTGAAGCTTTCTTT. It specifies CSVPPGGVHTEAFF.

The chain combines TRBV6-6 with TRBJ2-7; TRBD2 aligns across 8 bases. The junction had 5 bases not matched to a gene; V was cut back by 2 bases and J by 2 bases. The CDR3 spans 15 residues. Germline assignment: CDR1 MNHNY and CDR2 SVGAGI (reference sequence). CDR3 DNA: TGTGCCAGCAGTTACCGGGTAGCGGGGACCTACGAGCAGTACTTC. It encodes CASSYRVAGTYEQYF.

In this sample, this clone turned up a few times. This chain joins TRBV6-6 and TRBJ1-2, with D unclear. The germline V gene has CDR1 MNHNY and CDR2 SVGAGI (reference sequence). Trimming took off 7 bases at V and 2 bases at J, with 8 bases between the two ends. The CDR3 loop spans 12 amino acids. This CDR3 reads CASTTRNYGYTF. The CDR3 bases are TGTGCCAGCACTACGCGGAACTATGGCTACACCTTC.

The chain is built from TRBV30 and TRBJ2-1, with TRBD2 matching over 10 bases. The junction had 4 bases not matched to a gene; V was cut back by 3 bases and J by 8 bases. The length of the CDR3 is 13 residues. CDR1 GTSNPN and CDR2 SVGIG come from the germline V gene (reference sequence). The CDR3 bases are TGTGCCTGGAGCAGCGGGAGGGCGGATGAGCAGTTCTTC. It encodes CAWSSGRADEQFF.

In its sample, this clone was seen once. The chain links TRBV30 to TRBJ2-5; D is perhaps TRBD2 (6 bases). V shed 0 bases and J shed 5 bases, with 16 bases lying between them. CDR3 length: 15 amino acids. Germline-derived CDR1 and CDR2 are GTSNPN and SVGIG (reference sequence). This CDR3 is CAWSVFVEDYETQYF. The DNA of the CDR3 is TGTGCCTGGAGTGTATTCGTAGAGGACTACGAGACCCAGTACTTC.

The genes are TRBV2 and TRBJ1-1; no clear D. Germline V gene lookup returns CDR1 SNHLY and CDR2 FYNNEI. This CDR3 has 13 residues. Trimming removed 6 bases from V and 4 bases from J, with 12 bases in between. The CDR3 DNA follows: TGTGCCAGCAGCTACACCGACTTCACTGAAGCTTTCTTT. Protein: CASSYTDFTEAFF.

The CDR3: CSLLGTETQYF. In nucleotides, the CDR3 is TGCAGTCTACTAGGGACGGAGACCCAGTACTTC. The rearrangement links TRBV20-1 to TRBJ2-5; D may match TRBD1 or TRBD2 (5 bases each). The CDR3 is made up of 11 amino acids. CDR1 and CDR2 (germline): DFQATT, SNEGSKA (reference sequence). Deletions cut 8 bases from V and 5 bases from J, with 12 bases between.

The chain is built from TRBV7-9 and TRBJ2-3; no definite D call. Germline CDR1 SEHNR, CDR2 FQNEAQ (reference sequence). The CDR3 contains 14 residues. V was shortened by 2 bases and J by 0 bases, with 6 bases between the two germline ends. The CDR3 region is CASSLSQSTDTQYF. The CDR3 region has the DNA TGTGCCAGCAGCTTATCCCAAAGCACAGATACGCAGTATTTT. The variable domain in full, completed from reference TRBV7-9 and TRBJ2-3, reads DTGVSQNPRHKITKRGQNVTFRCDPISEHNRLYWYRQTLGQGPEFLTYFQNEAQLEKSRLLSDRFSAERPKGSFSTLEIQRTEQGDSAMYLCASSLSQSTDTQYFGPGTRLTVL.

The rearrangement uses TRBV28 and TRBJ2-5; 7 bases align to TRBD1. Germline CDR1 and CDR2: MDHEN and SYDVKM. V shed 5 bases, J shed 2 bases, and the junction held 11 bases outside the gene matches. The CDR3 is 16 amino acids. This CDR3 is CASSTAGGSGQETQYF. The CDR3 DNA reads TGTGCCAGCAGTACAGCAGGGGGATCGGGACAAGAGACCCAGTACTTC.

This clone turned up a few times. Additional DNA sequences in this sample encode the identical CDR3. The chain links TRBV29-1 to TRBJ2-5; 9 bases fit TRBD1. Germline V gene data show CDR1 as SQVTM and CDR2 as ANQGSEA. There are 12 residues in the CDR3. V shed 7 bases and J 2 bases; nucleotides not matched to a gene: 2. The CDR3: CSAGQGQETQYF. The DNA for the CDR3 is TGCAGCGCAGGACAGGGGCAAGAGACCCAGTACTTC.

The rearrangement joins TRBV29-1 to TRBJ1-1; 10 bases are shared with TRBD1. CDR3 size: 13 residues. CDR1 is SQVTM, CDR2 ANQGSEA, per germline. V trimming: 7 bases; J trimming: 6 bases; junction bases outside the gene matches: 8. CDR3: CSGRRDRGPEAFF. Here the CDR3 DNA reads TGCAGCGGGCGCCGGGACAGGGGCCCTGAAGCTTTCTTT.

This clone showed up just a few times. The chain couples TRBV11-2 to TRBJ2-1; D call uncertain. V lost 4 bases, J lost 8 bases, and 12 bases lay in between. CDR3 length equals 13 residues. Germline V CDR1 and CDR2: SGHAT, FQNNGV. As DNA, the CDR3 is TGTGCCAGCAGCTGGCCTCATCGGGATGAGCAGTTCTTC. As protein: CASSWPHRDEQFF.

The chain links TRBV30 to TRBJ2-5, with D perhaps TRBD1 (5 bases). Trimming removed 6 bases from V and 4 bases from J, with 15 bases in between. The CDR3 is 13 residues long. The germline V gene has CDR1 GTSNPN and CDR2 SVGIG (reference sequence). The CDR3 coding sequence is TGTGCCTGCGTTAGTGGGGCCGGAGAGACCCAGTACTTC. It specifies CACVSGAGETQYF. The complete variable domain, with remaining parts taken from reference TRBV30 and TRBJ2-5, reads SQTIHQWPATLVQPVGSPLSLECTVEGTSNPNLYWYRQAAGRGLQLLFYSVGIGQISSEVPQNLSASRPQDRQFILSSKKLLLSDSGFYLCACVSGAGETQYFGPGTRLLVL.

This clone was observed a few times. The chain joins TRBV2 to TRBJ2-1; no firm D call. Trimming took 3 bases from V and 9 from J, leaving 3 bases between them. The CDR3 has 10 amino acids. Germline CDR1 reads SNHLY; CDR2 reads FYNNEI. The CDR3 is CASSDSEQFF. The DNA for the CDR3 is TGTGCCAGCAGTGACTCTGAGCAGTTCTTC.

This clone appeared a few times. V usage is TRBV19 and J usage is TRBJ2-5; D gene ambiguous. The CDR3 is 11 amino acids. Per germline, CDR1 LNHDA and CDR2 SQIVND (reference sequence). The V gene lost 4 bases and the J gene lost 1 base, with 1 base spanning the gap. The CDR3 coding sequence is TGTGCCAGTAGTACCCAAGAGACCCAGTACTTC. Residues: CASSTQETQYF.